This TCR beta chain was sequenced during a study of cytomegalovirus exposure and HLA in healthy donors. Study summary: 81% of 300 to 450 genotyped donors fell in the Caucasian-associated ancestry cluster.

Both 60 Vbeta primers and 13 Jbeta primers went into the PCR. Sequenced by immunoSEQ multiplex PCR; TCRdb stores in-frame clones only, minus some. Found here are about 88,000 clones; the top ten clones hold about 5.5%. J gave up 8 bases and V 5 bases, and 13 bases lay outside the gene matches. The CDR3 length is 17 residues. In germline, CDR1 is SEHNR, CDR2 FQNEAQ (reference sequence). This receptor was obtained from a girl aged 10-17 years in good health and CMV-seropositive. The chain is built from TRBV7-9 and TRBJ2-2, with 11 bases lining up with TRBD2. Sequenced input: PBMCs. The CDR3 protein is CASSTNRLAGRQGELFF. For the CDR3, the DNA is TGTGCCAGCAGCACCAATCGACTAGCGGGGCGGCAAGGGGAGCTGTTTTTT.